The next 10 T cell receptor beta chains were all read from a single sample in a study of low-dose radiotherapy and immunotherapy resistance in tumors. Specified time point: after trial treatment. Noted treatment: LDRT plus nivolumab, ipilimumab, low-dose cyclophosphamide and aspirin (RACIN trial). TCRs were amplified for roughly 20 PCR cycles with a constant-region primer and V-primer adapter. Using its own MiXCR run on the reads, TCRdb lists one record per CDR3 protein. The sample has roughly 48,000 distinct CDR3 sequences, 33% seen once. Sequences were derived from PBMCs, sampled after low-dose radiotherapy plus immunotherapy. The receptors were gathered from a male donor with rectosigmoid adenocarcinoma.

The chain recombines TRBV2 with TRBJ2-7, with D possibly being TRBD1 (5 bases). V was pared by 6 bases and J by 5 bases, with 11 bases between. Germline assignment: CDR1 SNHLY and CDR2 FYNNEI. This CDR3 is 12 amino acids long. The CDR3 reads CASRGPVNEQYF. The CDR3 DNA reads TGTGCCAGCAGGGGGCCAGTAAACGAGCAGTACTTC.

This clonotype was counted at least ten times. As DNA, the CDR3 is TGCAGCGTTGAATCTCAGGGGGCGCTTAAGTTCTTC. Its protein is CSVESQGALKFF. The chain uses TRBV29-1 and TRBJ2-1; 8 nucleotides match TRBD1. The CDR3 has 12 amino acids. Trimming cost V 2 bases and J 14 bases; bases outside gene matches: 8. Germline V gene lookup returns CDR1 SQVTM and CDR2 ANQGSEA.

The chain has TRBV29-1 and TRBJ1-1; D might be TRBD1 (6 bases). Germline V lookup: CDR1 SQVTM, CDR2 ANQGSEA. CDR3 length equals 13 residues. Trimming left V 7 bases short and J 0 bases short, with 12 bases between. The CDR3: CSEDRALNTEAFF. DNA of the CDR3: TGCAGCGAGGACAGAGCCCTGAACACTGAAGCTTTCTTT.

A note on this clonotype: The junction differs from germline at one of its ends, possibly a read error. The chain employs TRBV29-1 and TRBJ2-1; D perhaps matches TRBD2 (6 bases). Germline CDR1 and CDR2: SQVTM and ANQGSEA. CDR3 length equals 13 residues. The CDR3 here is CSVSRDSNNEQFF. DNA for the CDR3: TGCAGCGTATCCCGGGACTCCAACAATGAGCAGTTCTTC.

Remarks on this clonotype: A far more abundant clone sits one base away, making this likely a read error. The chain has TRBV7-9 and TRBJ1-1, with 8 bases aligning to TRBD1. The CDR3 totals 13 residues. Germline loops: CDR1 SEHNR, CDR2 FQNEAQ (reference sequence). The CDR3 spells CPSNRDRLTEAFF. The CDR3 DNA reads TGTCCCAGCAACCGGGACAGGCTCACTGAAGCTTTCTTT.

This clonotype was found many times. The V call is TRBV7-8, the J call TRBJ1-1, with no clear D. The CDR3 has 14 residues. V was pared by 5 bases and J by 0 bases, with 10 bases between. Germline V gives CDR1 SGHVS, CDR2 FQNEAQ. The CDR3 bases are TGTGCCAGCAGCCCTCAGGCCATGAACACTGAAGCTTTCTTT. The encoded protein is CASSPQAMNTEAFF.

This clonotype was picked up many times. The chain recombines TRBV28 with TRBJ2-3; D might be TRBD2 (5 bases). This CDR3 is built from 12 residues. V shed 11 bases and J shed 4 bases, with 13 bases lying between them. Per germline, CDR1 MDHEN and CDR2 SYDVKM. CDR3 sequence (DNA): TGTGCCGGAAGCGGTTCGGCAGATACGCAGTATTTT. Protein: CAGSGSADTQYF.

This clonotype was seen just once. A far larger clone is a single base away, which makes a read error likely. The chain links TRBV6-6 to TRBJ2-5, with a weak D call TRBD1 (6 bases). V dropped 7 bases and J dropped 1 base, with 16 bases sitting between them. Germline V gives CDR1 MNHNY, CDR2 SVGAGI (reference sequence). The CDR3 spans 15 residues. CDR3: CASIKIQTGQETQYF. DNA of the CDR3: TGTGCCAGCATTAAGATACAGACAGGCCAAGAGACCCAGTACTTC.

This clonotype was detected many times. The rearrangement uses TRBV29-1 and TRBJ2-1, with 8 positions matching TRBD2. The length of the CDR3 is 14 residues. The germline CDR1 and CDR2 sequences are SQVTM and ANQGSEA. Trimming cost V 5 bases and J 9 bases; bases outside gene matches: 12. The CDR3 sequence is CSVQPPGGPGEQFF. CDR3 DNA: TGCAGCGTTCAACCCCCGGGGGGGCCAGGTGAGCAGTTCTTC.

The rearrangement joins TRBV4-3 to TRBJ1-5; no clear D gene. The CDR3 sequence is 16 residues long. Trimming shortened V by 2 bases and J by 4 bases, and 15 bases separated the two germline ends. Looked up from germline, CDR1 is LGHNA and CDR2 is YSLEER. The CDR3 nucleotides are TGCGCCAGCAGCCAATACACGGGCAGTGCGAATCAGCCCCAGCATTTT. Its protein is CASSQYTGSANQPQHF.